This is a list of T cell receptor beta chains from one sample in a study of blood T cell repertoires in COVID-19. Only in-frame clones appear in the TCRdb table, and some are missing; sequencing was by immunoSEQ multiplex PCR. The data show 150,000 to 200,000 clones, roughly four fifths seen once. What was sequenced was peripheral blood. Receptors originate from a woman in her 70s with COVID-19, enrolled during active disease. CDR3s include the opening cysteine and the closing phenylalanine or tryptophan. D genes are given only for firm matches. Size values are once, few and many counts, or a class for expanded clones, and some rows have none.

j_call	v_call	clone_size	d_call	cdr3_nt	cdr3_aa
TRBJ2-1	TRBV2	.	.	TGTGCCAGCAGTGACCAGGGTAAGCAGTTCTTC	CASSDQGKQFF
TRBJ1-2	TRBV18	.	.	TGTGCCAGCTCACCAAAGGGGCTCTACACCTTC	CASSPKGLYTF
TRBJ1-3	TRBV5-1	.	TRBD1	TGCGCCAGCAGCTCGGGCGGGACAGGGGGTTCTGGAAACACCATATATTTT	CASSSGGTGGSGNTIYF
TRBJ1-5	TRBV19	.	.	TGTGCCAGTAGTATCCAGGGGCCCCCCCTCACTTATAGCAATCAGCCCCAGCATTTT	CASSIQGPPLTYSNQPQHF
TRBJ2-3	TRBV29-1	.	.	TGCAGCGCCCATCACTCCTTCACAGATACGCAGTATTTT	CSAHHSFTDTQYF
TRBJ2-7	TRBV29-1	once	TRBD2	TGCAGCGTTCAAAGCGGGACCTACGAGCAGTACTTC	CSVQSGTYEQYF
TRBJ1-2	TRBV28	.	TRBD1	TGTGCCAGCAGTTTAATGGACAGGATATATGGCTACACCTTC	CASSLMDRIYGYTF
TRBJ2-4	TRBV12-2	.	.	TGTGCAAGTCGCCCGGCCGGGACAGGGGGCGAAACCAAAAACATTCAGTACTTC	CASRPAGTGGETKNIQYF
TRBJ1-1	TRBV24-1	.	TRBD1	TGTGCCACCAGTGAAGCGGGACAGGGAAACACTGAAGCTTTCTTT	CATSEAGQGNTEAFF
TRBJ1-3	TRBV28	.	.	TGTGCCAGCAGCCGAACAGGTGGAAACACCATATATTTT	CASSRTGGNTIYF
TRBJ1-5	TRBV27	.	TRBD1	TGTGCCAGCAGTTCGGGACAGGGTAATCAGCCCCAGCATTTT	CASSSGQGNQPQHF
TRBJ2-2	TRBV6-5	.	.	TGTGCCAGCAGTTCAAGACTCGCGAACACCGGGGAGCTGTTTTTT	CASSSRLANTGELFF
TRBJ2-7	TRBV24-1	.	TRBD1	TGTGCCACCAGTGACCGGGACAGCTCGAATGAGCAGTACTTC	CATSDRDSSNEQYF
TRBJ2-2	TRBV11-2	.	.	TGTGCCAGCAGCTTCCGGGACTCGGGACGAGACGGGGAGCTGTTTTTT	CASSFRDSGRDGELFF
TRBJ2-7	TRBV28	.	TRBD2	TGTGCCAGCAGCAGCTCGGCTAGCGGAGTGCGGGACGAGCAGTACTTC	CASSSSASGVRDEQYF
TRBJ1-3	TRBV30	.	.	TGTGCCTGGAGGGAGTACGGCTCTGGAAACACCATATATTTT	CAWREYGSGNTIYF
TRBJ2-7	TRBV5-1	.	TRBD2	TGCGCCAGCAGCTTGTATGAGAGGACTAGCGGGGGATCCTACGAGCAGTACTTC	CASSLYERTSGGSYEQYF
TRBJ1-6	TRBV19	once	.	TGTGCCAGTAGTTCGAGAGGGCGGAATTCACCCCTCCACTTT	CASSSRGRNSPLHF
TRBJ1-2	TRBV6-2/TRBV6-3	.	TRBD1	TGTGCCAGCAGTTCCCAGGGGGTAATCGGCTACACCTTC	CASSSQGVIGYTF
TRBJ2-7	TRBV7-9	.	TRBD2	TGTGCCAGCAGCGCGGGACTACACTACGAGCAGTACTTC	CASSAGLHYEQYF
TRBJ2-3	TRBV7-2	.	TRBD2	TGTGCCAGCAGCTTTAAACTAGCGGGAGACCTTAGCAGGGATACGCAGTATTTT	CASSFKLAGDLSRDTQYF
TRBJ2-5	TRBV3-1/TRBV3-2	.	.	TGTGCCAGCAGCAATCGGGAGACCCAGTACTTC	CASSNRETQYF
TRBJ2-6	TRBV5-5	once	.	TGTGCCAGCAGTTACCCAGGGGCCGGGGCCAACGTCCTGACTTTC	CASSYPGAGANVLTF
TRBJ2-1	TRBV4-3	.	.	TGCGCCAGCAGCCAAGATTACTTGAGAGGAAATCACAATGAGCAGTTCTTC	CASSQDYLRGNHNEQFF
TRBJ1-1	TRBV7-2	.	TRBD1	TGTGCCAGCAGCTTACGGACAGGGACGAACACTGAAGCTTTCTTT	CASSLRTGTNTEAFF
TRBJ2-3	TRBV6-5	.	TRBD2	TGTGCCAGCAGTTACTCGAGACGGGAGGGTGCAGATACGCAGTATTTT	CASSYSRREGADTQYF
TRBJ2-7	TRBV4-1	few	.	TGCGCCAGCAGCCAAACCCAGGGTCGGTACGAGCAGTACTTC	CASSQTQGRYEQYF
TRBJ2-7	TRBV6-5	.	.	TGTGCCAGCAATCTGGAGTATCAGTACGAGCAGTACTTC	CASNLEYQYEQYF
TRBJ2-1	TRBV7-2	.	.	TGTGCCAGCAGATCCGGGATAAGCTCCTACAATGAGCAGTTCTTC	CASRSGISSYNEQFF
TRBJ2-7	TRBV7-2	.	TRBD2	TGTGCCAGCAGCACCCGGGGAGGGACCTCCGAGCAGTACTTC	CASSTRGGTSEQYF
TRBJ1-1	TRBV2	.	TRBD1	TGTGCCAGCAGTCCTCAGGGGGTTGGGACTGAAGCTTTCTTT	CASSPQGVGTEAFF
TRBJ1-2	TRBV15	.	.	TGTGCCACCAGCAGAGATCCCGGGGGATTGGAGTTCTTGGGCAAAGGTGGCTACACCTTC	CATSRDPGGLEFLGKGGYTF
TRBJ1-1	TRBV2	.	TRBD1	TGTGCCAGCAGAACAGGGGAGAACACTGAAGCTTTCTTT	CASRTGENTEAFF
TRBJ2-5	TRBV27	.	TRBD1	TGTGCCAGCAGTGAGGACAGGGCAGAGACCCAGTACTTC	CASSEDRAETQYF
TRBJ2-1	TRBV5-1	.	.	TGCGCCAGCAGCGTAAGGGTAGGGCGGGCCCCCGAGTCGAATGAGCAGTTCTTC	CASSVRVGRAPESNEQFF
TRBJ2-7	TRBV7-2	.	TRBD2	TGTGCCAGCAGCTCCAGGACTAGCGGGAGCTACGAGCAGTACTTC	CASSSRTSGSYEQYF
TRBJ1-1	TRBV28	.	.	TGTGCCAGCAGTCGAGGGGGTATGAGCACTGAAGCTTTCTTT	CASSRGGMSTEAFF
TRBJ2-3	TRBV27	.	TRBD2	TGTGCCAGCAGTTTTCTTTCTAGCGGTCACACAGATACGCAGTATTTT	CASSFLSSGHTDTQYF
TRBJ2-5	TRBV6-6	.	.	TGTGCCAGCCATACGGCACAGGGCATGGAGACCCAGTACTTC	CASHTAQGMETQYF
TRBJ1-1	TRBV30	.	TRBD1	TGTGCCTGGAGGGAGGGGGCCTATGCTGAAGCTTTCTTT	CAWREGAYAEAFF
TRBJ1-4	TRBV7-2	.	.	TGTGCCAGCAGCTCAGGAGCGTGGGGCACGAATGAAAAACTGTTTTTT	CASSSGAWGTNEKLFF
TRBJ1-1	TRBV29-1	.	.	TGCAGCGTTAACCAGGGTCGAACGACTGAAGCTTTCTTT	CSVNQGRTTEAFF
TRBJ1-2	TRBV27	once	TRBD1	TGTGCCAGCAGTGGCTTAGGGGGCGGCTATGGCTACACCTTC	CASSGLGGGYGYTF
TRBJ2-3	TRBV29-1	.	TRBD1	TGCAGCGTTCGGACAGGGGTTTTAGGTACGCAGTATTTT	CSVRTGVLGTQYF
TRBJ1-1	TRBV30	.	.	TGTGCCTGGAGCGGGAGGGTTGACACTGAAGCTTTCTTT	CAWSGRVDTEAFF
TRBJ2-3	TRBV4-1	.	TRBD1	TGCGCCAGCAGCCAAGGTATAGGACAGGGGACAGATACGCAGTATTTT	CASSQGIGQGTDTQYF
TRBJ2-7	TRBV12-3/TRBV12-4	.	.	TGTGCCAGCAGTTTAGCCAGCGGGTACGAGCAGTACTTC	CASSLASGYEQYF
TRBJ2-3	TRBV4-1	.	.	TGCGCCAGCAGCCACCCCCGGGATACGCAGTATTTT	CASSHPRDTQYF
TRBJ1-1	TRBV18	.	TRBD1	TGTGCCAGCTCAGAAGGGGGCGGAACTGAAGCTTTCTTT	CASSEGGGTEAFF
TRBJ2-1	TRBV7-3	.	TRBD1	TGTGCCAGCAGCGCCAAAACCGGGACAGGGGGCAATGAGCAGTTCTTC	CASSAKTGTGGNEQFF
TRBJ2-1	TRBV5-4	.	TRBD2	TGTGCCAGCAGCCGGGGACTAGCGGGAAGCTACAATGAGCAGTTCTTC	CASSRGLAGSYNEQFF
TRBJ1-2	TRBV4-3	once	TRBD1	TGCGCCAGCAGCCAAGGACAGGGTTTTGGCTACACCTTC	CASSQGQGFGYTF
TRBJ1-6	TRBV5-4	.	.	TGTGCCAGCAGCCCCTCCTCGACAGCTTATAATTCACCCCTCCACTTT	CASSPSSTAYNSPLHF
TRBJ1-2	TRBV4-3	.	TRBD1	TGCGCCAGCAGCCAGGAAACCGGGACAGGGCGCTATGGCTACACCTTC	CASSQETGTGRYGYTF
TRBJ2-1	TRBV28	.	.	TGTGCCAGCAGTTTGGGGGGGCGCGTCTACAATGAGCAGTTCTTC	CASSLGGRVYNEQFF
TRBJ2-1	TRBV28	.	TRBD2	TGTGCCAGCAGCCAAGCCGGACGGGAGGGGCACAATGAGCAGTTCTTC	CASSQAGREGHNEQFF
TRBJ1-5	TRBV30	few	.	TGTGCCTGGGGCAGGGTAGACCAGCCCCAGCATTTT	CAWGRVDQPQHF